The T cell receptor beta chain under discussion was sequenced for a study of T cells of healthy individuals. Germline lookup yields CDR1 SQVTM and CDR2 ANQGSEA. J gave up 7 bases and V 6 bases, and 10 bases lay outside the gene matches. The CDR3 contains 16 residues. The table lists this clonotype with many counts. TCRdb used MiXCR to reprocess the 5' RACE reads, holding one entry per CDR3 protein. The data contain about 100,000 distinct CDR3 sequences, around 17% of them seen just once; the ten biggest clones take up 6% to 8%. The V gene is TRBV29-1, the J gene TRBJ2-1; the match to TRBD2 covers 15 bases. The receptor was derived from a human donor in good health. Written as DNA, the CDR3 is TGCAGCGTGGGACTAGCGGGGGGCCGGTCTTATAATGAGCAGTTCTTC. This translates into CSVGLAGGRSYNEQFF.